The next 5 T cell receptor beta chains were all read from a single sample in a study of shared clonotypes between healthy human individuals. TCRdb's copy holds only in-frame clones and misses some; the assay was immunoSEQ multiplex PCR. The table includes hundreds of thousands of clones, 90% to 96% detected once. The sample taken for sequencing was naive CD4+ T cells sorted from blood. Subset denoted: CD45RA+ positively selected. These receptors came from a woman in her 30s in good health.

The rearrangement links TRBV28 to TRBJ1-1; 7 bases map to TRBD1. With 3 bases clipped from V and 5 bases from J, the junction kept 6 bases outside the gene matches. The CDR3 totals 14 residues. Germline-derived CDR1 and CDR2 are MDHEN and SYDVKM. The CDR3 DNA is TGTGCCAGCAGTTTTTTAGGGGGCGGGACTGAAGCTTTCTTT. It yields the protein CASSFLGGGTEAFF.

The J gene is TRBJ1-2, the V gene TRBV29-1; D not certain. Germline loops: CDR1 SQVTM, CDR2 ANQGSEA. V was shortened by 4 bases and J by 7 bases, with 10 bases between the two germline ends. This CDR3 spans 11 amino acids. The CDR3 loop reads CSVASRPGYTF. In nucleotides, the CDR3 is TGCAGCGTTGCGAGTCGACCTGGCTACACCTTC.

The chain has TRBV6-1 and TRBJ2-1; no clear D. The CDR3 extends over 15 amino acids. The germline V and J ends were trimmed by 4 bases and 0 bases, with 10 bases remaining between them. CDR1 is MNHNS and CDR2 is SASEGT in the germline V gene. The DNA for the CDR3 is TGTGCCAGCAGTGGGCATGTCTCCTCCTACAATGAGCAGTTCTTC. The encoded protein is CASSGHVSSYNEQFF.

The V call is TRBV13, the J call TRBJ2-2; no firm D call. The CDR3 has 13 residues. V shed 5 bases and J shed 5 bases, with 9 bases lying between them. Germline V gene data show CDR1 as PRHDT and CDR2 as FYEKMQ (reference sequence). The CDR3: CASSPRRTGELFF. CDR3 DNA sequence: TGTGCCAGCAGCCCACGTAGGACCGGGGAGCTGTTTTTT. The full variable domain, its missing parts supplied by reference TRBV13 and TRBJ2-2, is AAGVIQSPRHLIKEKRETATLKCYPIPRHDTVYWYQQGPGQDPQFLISFYEKMQSDKGSIPDRFSAQQFSDYHSELNMSSLELGDSALYFCASSPRRTGELFFGEGSRLTVL.

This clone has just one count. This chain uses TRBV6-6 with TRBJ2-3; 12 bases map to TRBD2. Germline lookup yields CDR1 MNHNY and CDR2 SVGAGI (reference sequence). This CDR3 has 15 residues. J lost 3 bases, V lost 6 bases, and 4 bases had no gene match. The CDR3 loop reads CASSRLAGETDTQYF. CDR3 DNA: TGTGCCAGCAGCCGACTAGCGGGAGAGACAGATACGCAGTATTTT.